This T cell receptor beta chain originates from a study of cytomegalovirus exposure and HLA in healthy donors. The overall study: About 82 million unique TCRs from HLA-typed donors were held in an early release of data.

Worth noting for this clone: Its antigen is undetermined.

Healthy bone marrow donors made up the donors. V shed 4 bases and J shed 0 bases, with 7 bases lying between them. Looked up from germline, CDR1 is SQVTM and CDR2 is ANQGSEA. The CDR3 totals 13 residues. Study-level findings and limits: Later, an analysis showed that TCR beta chains associated with HLA were more clonally expanded than others that were equally common.

The PCR had 60 Vbeta and 13 Jbeta primers. In the source study's methods: It was a later analysis that counted about 80 million unique TCR beta chains, of which about 10 million were shared. The repertoire was sequenced with immunoSEQ multiplex PCR; TCRdb's copy has only in-frame clones and lacks some. The V and J calls and clone size are taken from that table; D and trimming were inferred from the DNA. This table holds roughly 130,000 clones, 73% found once. This clonotype originated in a woman between 35 and 50 years old in good health and CMV-seronegative. The source material was PBMCs. This chain uses TRBV29-1 with TRBJ1-5; D is undetermined. The CDR3 spells CSVGGYSNQPQHF. The CDR3 bases are TGCAGCGTTGGCGGGTATAGCAATCAGCCCCAGCATTTT.